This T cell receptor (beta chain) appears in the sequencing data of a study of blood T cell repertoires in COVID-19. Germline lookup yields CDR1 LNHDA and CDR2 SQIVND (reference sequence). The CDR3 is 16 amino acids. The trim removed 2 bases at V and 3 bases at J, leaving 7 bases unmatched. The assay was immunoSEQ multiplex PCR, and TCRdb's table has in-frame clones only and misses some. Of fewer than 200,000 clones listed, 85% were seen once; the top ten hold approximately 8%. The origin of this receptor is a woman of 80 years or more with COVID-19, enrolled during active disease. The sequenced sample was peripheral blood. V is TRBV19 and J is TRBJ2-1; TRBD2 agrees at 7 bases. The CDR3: CASSIYGGGSYNEQFF. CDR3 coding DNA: TGTGCCAGTAGTATATACGGGGGAGGGAGCTACAATGAGCAGTTCTTC.